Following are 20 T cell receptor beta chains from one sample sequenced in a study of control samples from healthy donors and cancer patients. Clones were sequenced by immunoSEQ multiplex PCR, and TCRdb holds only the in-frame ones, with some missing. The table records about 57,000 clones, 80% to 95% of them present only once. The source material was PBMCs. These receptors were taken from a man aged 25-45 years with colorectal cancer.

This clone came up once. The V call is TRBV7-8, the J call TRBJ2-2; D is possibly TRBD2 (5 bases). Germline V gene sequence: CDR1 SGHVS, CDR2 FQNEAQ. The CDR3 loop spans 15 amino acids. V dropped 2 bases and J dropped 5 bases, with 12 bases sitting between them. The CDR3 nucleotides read TGTGCCAGCAGCTTACGGGAAGTGGTGACCGGGGAGCTGTTTTTT. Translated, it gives CASSLREVVTGELFF.

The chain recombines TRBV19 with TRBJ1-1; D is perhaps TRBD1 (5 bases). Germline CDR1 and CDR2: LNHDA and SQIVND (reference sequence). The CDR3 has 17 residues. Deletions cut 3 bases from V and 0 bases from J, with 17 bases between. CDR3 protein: CASSILSGETMNTEAFF. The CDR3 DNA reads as TGTGCCAGTAGTATCCTTTCGGGGGAAACAATGAACACTGAAGCTTTCTTT.

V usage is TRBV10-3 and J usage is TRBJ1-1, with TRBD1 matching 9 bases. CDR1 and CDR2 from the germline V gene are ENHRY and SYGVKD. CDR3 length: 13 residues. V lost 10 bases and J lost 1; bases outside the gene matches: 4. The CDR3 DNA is TGTGCCAACTCGGACAGGGGGAACACTGAAGCTTTCTTT. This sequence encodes CANSDRGNTEAFF.

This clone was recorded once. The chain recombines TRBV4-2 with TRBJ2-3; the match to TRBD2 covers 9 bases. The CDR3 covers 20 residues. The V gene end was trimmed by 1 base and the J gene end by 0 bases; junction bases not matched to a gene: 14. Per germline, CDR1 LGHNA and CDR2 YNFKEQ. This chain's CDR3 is CASSQVGAVGTSGSTDTQYF. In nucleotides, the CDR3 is TGTGCCAGCAGCCAAGTAGGAGCCGTAGGAACTAGCGGGAGCACAGATACGCAGTATTTT.

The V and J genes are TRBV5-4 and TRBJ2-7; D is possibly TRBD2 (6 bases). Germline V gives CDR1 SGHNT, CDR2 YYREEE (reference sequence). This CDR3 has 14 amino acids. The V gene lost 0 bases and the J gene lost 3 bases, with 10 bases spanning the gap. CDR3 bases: TGTGCCAGCAGCTTGGCGGGACTTGACTACGAGCAGTACTTC. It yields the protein CASSLAGLDYEQYF. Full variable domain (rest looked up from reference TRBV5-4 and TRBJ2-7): ETGVTQSPTHLIKTRGQQVTLRCSSQSGHNTVSWYQQALGQGPQFIFQYYREEENGRGNFPPRFSGLQFPNYSSELNVNALELDDSALYLCASSLAGLDYEQYFGPGTRLTVT.

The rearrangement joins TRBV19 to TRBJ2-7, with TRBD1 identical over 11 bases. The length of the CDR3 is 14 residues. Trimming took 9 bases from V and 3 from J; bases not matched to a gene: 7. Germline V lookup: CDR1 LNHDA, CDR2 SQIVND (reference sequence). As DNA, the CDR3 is TGTGCCAGAGTATGGGACAGGGGGAACTACGAGCAGTACTTC. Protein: CARVWDRGNYEQYF.

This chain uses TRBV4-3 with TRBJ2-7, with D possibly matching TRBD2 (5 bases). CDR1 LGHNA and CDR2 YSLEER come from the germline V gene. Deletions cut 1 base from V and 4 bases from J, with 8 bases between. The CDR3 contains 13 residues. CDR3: CASSQGREYEQYF. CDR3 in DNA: TGCGCCAGCAGCCAAGGCCGGGAATACGAGCAGTACTTC.

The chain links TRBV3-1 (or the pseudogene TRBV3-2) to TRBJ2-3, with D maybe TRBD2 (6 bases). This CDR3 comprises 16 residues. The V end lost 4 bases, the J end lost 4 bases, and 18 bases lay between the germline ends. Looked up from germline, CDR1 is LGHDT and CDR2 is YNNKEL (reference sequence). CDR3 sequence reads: CASSPYIRTGADTQYF. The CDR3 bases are TGTGCCAGCAGCCCCTATATCCGGACGGGGGCAGATACGCAGTATTTT.

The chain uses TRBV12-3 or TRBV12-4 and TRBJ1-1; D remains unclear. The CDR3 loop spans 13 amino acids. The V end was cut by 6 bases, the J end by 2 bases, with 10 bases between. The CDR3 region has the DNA TGTGCCAGCAGCCCCTATCCTAACACTGAAGCTTTCTTT. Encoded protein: CASSPYPNTEAFF.

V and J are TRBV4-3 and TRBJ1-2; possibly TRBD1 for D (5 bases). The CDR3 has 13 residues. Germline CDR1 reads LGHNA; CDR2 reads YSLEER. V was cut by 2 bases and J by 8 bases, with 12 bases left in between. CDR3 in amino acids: CASSQSRGIGYTF. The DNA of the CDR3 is TGCGCCAGCAGCCAATCTCGGGGGATCGGCTACACCTTC.

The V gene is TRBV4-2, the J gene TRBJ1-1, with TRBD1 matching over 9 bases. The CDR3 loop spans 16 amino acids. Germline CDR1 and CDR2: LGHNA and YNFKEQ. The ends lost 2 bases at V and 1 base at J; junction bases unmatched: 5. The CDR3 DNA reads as TGTGCCAGCAGCCAAACTCCGGGACAGGGGAACACTGAAGCTTTCTTT. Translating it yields CASSQTPGQGNTEAFF.

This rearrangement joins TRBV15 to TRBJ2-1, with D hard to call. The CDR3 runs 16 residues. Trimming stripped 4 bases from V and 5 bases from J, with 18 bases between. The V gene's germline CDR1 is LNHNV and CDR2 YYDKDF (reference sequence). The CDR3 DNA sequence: TGTGCCACCAGCAATCCCGGGCTCGGCTTCGACAATGAGCAGTTCTTC. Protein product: CATSNPGLGFDNEQFF.

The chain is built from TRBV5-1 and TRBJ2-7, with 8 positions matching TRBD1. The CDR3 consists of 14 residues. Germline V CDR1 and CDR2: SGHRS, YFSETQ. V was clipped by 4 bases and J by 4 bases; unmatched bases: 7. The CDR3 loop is CASSAGTGGYEQYV. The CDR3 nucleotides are TGCGCCAGCAGCGCCGGGACAGGCGGATACGAGCAGTACGTC.

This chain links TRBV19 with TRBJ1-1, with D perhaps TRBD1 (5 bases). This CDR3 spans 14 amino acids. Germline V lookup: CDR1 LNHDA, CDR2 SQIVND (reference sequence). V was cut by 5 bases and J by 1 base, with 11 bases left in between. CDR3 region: CASSATDSNTEAFF. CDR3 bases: TGTGCCAGTAGTGCGACAGATTCGAACACTGAAGCTTTCTTT.

Here the CDR3 reads CASRAGTEAYEQYF. In DNA, the CDR3 is TGTGCCAGCAGAGCCGGGACAGAGGCCTACGAGCAGTACTTC. The rearrangement uses TRBV25-1 and TRBJ2-7; TRBD1 agrees at 7 bases. The CDR3 consists of 14 residues. J lost 2 bases, V lost 6 bases, and 7 bases had no gene match. The germline gives CDR1 MGHDK, CDR2 SYGVNS.

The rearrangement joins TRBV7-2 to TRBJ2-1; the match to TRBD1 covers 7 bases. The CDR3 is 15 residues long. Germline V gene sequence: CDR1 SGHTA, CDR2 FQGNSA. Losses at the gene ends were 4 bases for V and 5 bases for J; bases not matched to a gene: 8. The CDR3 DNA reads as TGTGCCAGCAGCTCTCTCGGGACAGACCACAATGAGCAGTTCTTC. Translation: CASSSLGTDHNEQFF.

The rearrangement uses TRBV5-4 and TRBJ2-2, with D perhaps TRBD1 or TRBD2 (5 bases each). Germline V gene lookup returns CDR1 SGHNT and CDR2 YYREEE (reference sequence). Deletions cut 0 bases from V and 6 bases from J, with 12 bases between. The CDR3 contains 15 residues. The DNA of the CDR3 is TGTGCCAGCAGCTTGGGCAGGGAGCTCGCCGGGGAGCTGTTTTTT. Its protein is CASSLGRELAGELFF.

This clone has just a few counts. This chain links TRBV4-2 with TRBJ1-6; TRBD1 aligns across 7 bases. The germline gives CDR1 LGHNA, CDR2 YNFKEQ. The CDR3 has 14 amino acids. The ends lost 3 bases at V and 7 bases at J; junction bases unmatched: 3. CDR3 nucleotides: TGTGCCAGCAGCCAGACAGGGCTCAATTCACCCCTCCACTTT. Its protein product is CASSQTGLNSPLHF.

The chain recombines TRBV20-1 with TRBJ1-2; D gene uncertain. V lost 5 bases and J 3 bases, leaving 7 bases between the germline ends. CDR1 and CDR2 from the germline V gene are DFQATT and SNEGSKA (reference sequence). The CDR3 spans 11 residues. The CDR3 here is CSAAADYGYTF. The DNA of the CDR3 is TGCAGTGCTGCGGCGGACTATGGCTACACCTTC.

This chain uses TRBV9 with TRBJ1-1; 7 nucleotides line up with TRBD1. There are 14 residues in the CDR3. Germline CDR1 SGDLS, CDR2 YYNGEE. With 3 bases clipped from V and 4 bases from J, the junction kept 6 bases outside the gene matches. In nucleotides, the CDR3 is TGTGCCAGCAGCGCGGGACAGTATGGCACTGAAGCTTTCTTT. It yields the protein CASSAGQYGTEAFF.